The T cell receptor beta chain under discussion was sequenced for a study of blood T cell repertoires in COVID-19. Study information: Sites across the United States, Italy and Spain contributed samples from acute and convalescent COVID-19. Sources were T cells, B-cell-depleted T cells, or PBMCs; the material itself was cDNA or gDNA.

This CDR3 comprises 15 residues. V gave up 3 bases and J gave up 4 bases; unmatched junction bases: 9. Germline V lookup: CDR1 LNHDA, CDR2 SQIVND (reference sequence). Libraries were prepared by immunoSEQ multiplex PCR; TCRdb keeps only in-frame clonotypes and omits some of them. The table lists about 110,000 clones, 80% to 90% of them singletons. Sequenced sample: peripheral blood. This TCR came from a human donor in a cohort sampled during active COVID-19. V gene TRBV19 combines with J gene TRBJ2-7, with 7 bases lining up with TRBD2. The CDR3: CASSITLADPYEQYF. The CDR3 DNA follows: TGTGCCAGTAGTATTACCCTAGCGGACCCTTACGAGCAGTACTTC.